This T cell receptor beta chain was sequenced in a study of beta chain features in type 1 diabetes. Overall study context: Age, gender and cell yields were alike across patients and healthy donors.

Study-level points and caveats: Insertions at VDJ junctions were less frequent in type 1 diabetes patients. These patients also deleted more nucleotides at the same junctions. Moderate yet significant TCRB CDR3 shortening was seen in Type 1 diabetes patients in all four CD4+ subsets. PCR might favor shorter templates, equally in patients and controls.

Reverse transcription of all isolated RNA meant that expressed TCRB transcripts were sequenced. Stem cell-like memory T cell samples came in at an average of roughly 940,000 reads. Only in-frame clones appear in the TCRdb table, and some are missing; sequencing was by immunoSEQ multiplex PCR. The repertoire includes tens of thousands of clones, around three fifths of them detected once, and 0.37% sits in the top ten. This clone has only a few counts. Its specificity is not known. The germline V gene encodes CDR1 MGHDK and CDR2 SYGVNS. The CDR3 length is 13 residues. The ends were cut back, 6 bases at V and 6 bases at J, with 15 bases in the middle.

The sequence was obtained from a man between 18 and 29 years old with type 1 diabetes. Sequencing used stem cell memory CD4+ T cells from blood. V usage is TRBV25-1 and J usage is TRBJ2-7; tentatively, D is TRBD2 (5 bases). The CDR3: CASRERWVAEQYF. CDR3 DNA: TGTGCCAGCAGGGAGCGGTGGGTAGCCGAGCAGTACTTC.